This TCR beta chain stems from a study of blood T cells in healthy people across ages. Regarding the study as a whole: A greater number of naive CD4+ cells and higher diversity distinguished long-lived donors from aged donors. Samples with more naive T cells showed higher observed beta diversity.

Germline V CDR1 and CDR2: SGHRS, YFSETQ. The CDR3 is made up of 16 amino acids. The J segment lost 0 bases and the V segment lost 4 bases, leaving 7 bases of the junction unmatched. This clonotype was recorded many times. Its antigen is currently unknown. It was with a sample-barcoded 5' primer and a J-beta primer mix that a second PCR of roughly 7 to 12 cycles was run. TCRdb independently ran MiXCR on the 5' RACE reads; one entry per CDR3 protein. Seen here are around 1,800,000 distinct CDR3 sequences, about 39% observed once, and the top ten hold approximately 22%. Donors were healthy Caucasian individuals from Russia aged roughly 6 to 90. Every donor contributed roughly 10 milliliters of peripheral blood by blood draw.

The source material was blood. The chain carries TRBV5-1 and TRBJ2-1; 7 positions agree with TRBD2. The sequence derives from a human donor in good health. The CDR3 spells CASSASGGGSYNEQFF. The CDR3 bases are TGCGCCAGCAGCGCCTCAGGCGGGGGCTCCTACAATGAGCAGTTCTTC.